This TCR beta chain was captured by sequencing in a study of T cell responses to AZD1222 COVID-19 vaccine. The protocol was immunoSEQ multiplex PCR, while the TCRdb copy is restricted to in-frame clones and leaves out a portion. Among some 170,000 clones, over 80% were seen once, and the ten largest hold around 1%. Study-level findings and limits: Seropositive at baseline were only a handful of AZD1222 recipients. Repertoire sampling happened only post peak T cell response. In a largely white British group with more females than males, clonal diversity was possibly underestimated. Rises in breadth and depth of Spike-specific TCRs came after two AZD1222 doses.

As regards this clone: Its antigen is as yet unknown.

V lost 0 bases and J lost 4, with 10 bases in between. There are 14 residues in the CDR3. Germline V gene data show CDR1 as SGDLS and CDR2 as YYNGEE. The source was peripheral blood, collected 28 days after the second dose of the MenACWY control vaccine. The receptor's source is an adult who received the MenACWY meningococcal vaccine as a control. The chain uses TRBV9 and TRBJ1-1; D unresolved. Here the CDR3 DNA reads TGTGCCAGCAGCGTAGTTAAGGTGGGCACTGAAGCTTTCTTT. Its translation is CASSVVKVGTEAFF.